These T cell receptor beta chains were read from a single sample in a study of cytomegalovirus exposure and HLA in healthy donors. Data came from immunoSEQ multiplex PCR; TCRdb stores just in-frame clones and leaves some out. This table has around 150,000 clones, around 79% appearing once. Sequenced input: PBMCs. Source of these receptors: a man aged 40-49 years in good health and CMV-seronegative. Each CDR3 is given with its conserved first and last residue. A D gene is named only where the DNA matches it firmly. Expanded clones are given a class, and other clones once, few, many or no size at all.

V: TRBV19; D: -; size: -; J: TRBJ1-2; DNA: TGTGCCAGTATGGCGGGGTCCTATGGCTACACCTTC; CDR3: CASMAGSYGYTF
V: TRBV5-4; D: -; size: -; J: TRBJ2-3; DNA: TGTGCCAGCAGGGGAGCGGTCGGCACAGATACGCAGTATTTT; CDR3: CASRGAVGTDTQYF
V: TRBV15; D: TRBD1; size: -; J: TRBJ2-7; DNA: TGTGCCACCAGCAGAGATCCTGCGATCGGGACAGGGTTCCACGAGCAGTACTTC; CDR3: CATSRDPAIGTGFHEQYF
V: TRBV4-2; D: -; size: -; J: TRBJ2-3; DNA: TGTGCCAGCAGCCAAGATCGGGGTAGCGGGACAGGCACAGATACGCAGTATTTT; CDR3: CASSQDRGSGTGTDTQYF
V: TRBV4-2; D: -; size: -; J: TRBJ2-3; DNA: TGTGCCAGCAGCCAAGAGCGGGCCACAGATACGCAGTATTTT; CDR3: CASSQERATDTQYF
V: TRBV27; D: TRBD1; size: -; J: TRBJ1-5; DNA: TGTGCCAGCAGTCCATCCAGGGGGATATTGAATCAGCCCCAGCATTTT; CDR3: CASSPSRGILNQPQHF
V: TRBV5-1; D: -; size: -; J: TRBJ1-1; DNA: TGCGCCAGTCTTGATCCCGGGACATCGGCTGAAGCTTTCTTT; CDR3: CASLDPGTSAEAFF
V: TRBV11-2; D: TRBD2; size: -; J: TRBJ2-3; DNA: TGTGCCAGCAGCTCGGGACTAGCGGGAGGAGCAGATACGCAGTATTTT; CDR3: CASSSGLAGGADTQYF
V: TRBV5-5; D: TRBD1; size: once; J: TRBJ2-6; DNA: TGTGCCAGCAGCCACACCGGACAGGGCGACCTCTCTGGGGCCAACGTCCTGACTTTC; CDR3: CASSHTGQGDLSGANVLTF
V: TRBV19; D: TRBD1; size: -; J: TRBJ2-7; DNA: TGTGCCAGTAGTATTAAGGGACAGCGCCCCTACGAGCAGTACTTC; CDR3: CASSIKGQRPYEQYF
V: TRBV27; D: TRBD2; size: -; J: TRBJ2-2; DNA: TGTGCCAGCAGGCTGACTAGCGGGGGCGCGAACACCGGGGAGCTGTTTTTT; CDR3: CASRLTSGGANTGELFF
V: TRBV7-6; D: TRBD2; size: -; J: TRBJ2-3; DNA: TGTGCCAGCAGCCCCTACCTAGCGGGGACAGATACGCAGTATTTT; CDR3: CASSPYLAGTDTQYF
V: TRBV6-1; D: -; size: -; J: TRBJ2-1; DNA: TGTGCCAGCAGGCCCAGCGGATCCTACAATGAGCAGTTCTTC; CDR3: CASRPSGSYNEQFF
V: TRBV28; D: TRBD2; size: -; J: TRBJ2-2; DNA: TGTGCCAGCAGTTCAGCCGGGCGGGGGTACACCGGGGAGCTGTTTTTT; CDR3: CASSSAGRGYTGELFF
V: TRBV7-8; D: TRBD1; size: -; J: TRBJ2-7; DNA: TGTGCCAGCAGCCACGATCTGTCGGGACAGGGTTCCTACGAGCAGTACTTC; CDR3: CASSHDLSGQGSYEQYF
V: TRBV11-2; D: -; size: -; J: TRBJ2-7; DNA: TGTGCCAGCAGCTCGGGTCCCGAGCAGTACTTC; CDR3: CASSSGPEQYF
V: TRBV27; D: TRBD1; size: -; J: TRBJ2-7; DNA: TGTGCCAGCGGCCCCGGGACAGGGGGATACGAGCAGTACTTC; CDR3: CASGPGTGGYEQYF
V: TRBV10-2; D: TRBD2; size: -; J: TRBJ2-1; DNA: TGCGCCAGCAGGGCGACTAGCCCCGGCAATGAGCAGTTCTTC; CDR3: CASRATSPGNEQFF
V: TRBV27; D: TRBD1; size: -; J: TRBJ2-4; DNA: TGTGCCAGCAGTCCCGGGACAGGGCGGGGCAAAAACAGTCAGTACTTC; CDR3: CASSPGTGRGKNSQYF
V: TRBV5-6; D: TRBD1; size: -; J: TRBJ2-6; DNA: TGTGCCAGCAGCTTGTTCGGACAGGGGGCGGCCTCTGGGGCCAACGTCCTGACTTTC; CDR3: CASSLFGQGAASGANVLTF
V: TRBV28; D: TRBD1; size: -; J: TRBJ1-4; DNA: TGTGCCAGCAACCTACAGGGGGTCGGCGAAAAACTGTTTTTT; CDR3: CASNLQGVGEKLFF
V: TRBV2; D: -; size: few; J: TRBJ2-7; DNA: TGTGCCAGCAGTGACCAGGGCCCCAGGGACGAGCAGTACTTC; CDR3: CASSDQGPRDEQYF
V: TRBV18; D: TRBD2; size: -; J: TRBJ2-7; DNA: TGTGCCAGCTCCCAGGAACTAGCGCTCGACTACGAGCAGTACTTC; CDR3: CASSQELALDYEQYF
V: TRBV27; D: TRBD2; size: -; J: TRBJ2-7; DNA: TGTGCCAGCAGTCCAACTACCGGGACTAGCTTTTACGAGCAGTACTTC; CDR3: CASSPTTGTSFYEQYF
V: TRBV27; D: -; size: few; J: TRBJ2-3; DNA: TGTGCCAGCAGCCGTCCGACAATCTACACAGATACGCAGTATTTT; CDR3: CASSRPTIYTDTQYF
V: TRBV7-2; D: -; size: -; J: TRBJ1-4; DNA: TGTGCCAGCAGTGGGTCAGGGAATGAAAAACTGTTTTTT; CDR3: CASSGSGNEKLFF
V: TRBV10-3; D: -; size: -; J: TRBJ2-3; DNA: TGTGCCATCAGTGCAGGAAGACATACAGATACGCAGTATTTT; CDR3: CAISAGRHTDTQYF
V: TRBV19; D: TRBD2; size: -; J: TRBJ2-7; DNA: TGTGCCAGTAGTATACGATGGACTAGCGGGGCCTCGACCTACGAGCAGTACTTC; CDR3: CASSIRWTSGASTYEQYF
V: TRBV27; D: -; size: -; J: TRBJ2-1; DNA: TGTGCCAGCAGTATCACACCCTACAATGAGCAGTTCTTC; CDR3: CASSITPYNEQFF
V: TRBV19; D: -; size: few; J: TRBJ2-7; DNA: TGTGCCAGTACCATGGGGCGGGATAACTCCTACGAGCAGTACTTC; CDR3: CASTMGRDNSYEQYF
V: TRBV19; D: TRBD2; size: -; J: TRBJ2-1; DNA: TGTGCCAGTATCTCGCAAGCGGGAGCTGCCTCCTACAATGAGCAGTTCTTC; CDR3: CASISQAGAASYNEQFF
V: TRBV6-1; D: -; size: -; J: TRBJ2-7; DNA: TGTGCCAGCACTTACAGCGGGTCCCTCTACGAGCAGTACTTC; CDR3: CASTYSGSLYEQYF
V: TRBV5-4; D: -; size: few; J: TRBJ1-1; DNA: TGTGCCAGCAGCTTAGACTGGTCTGAAGCTTTCTTT; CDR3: CASSLDWSEAFF
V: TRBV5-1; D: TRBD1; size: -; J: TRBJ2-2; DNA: TGCGCCAGCAGCTTGACAGGGGGGCCCGGGGAGCTGTTTTTT; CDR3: CASSLTGGPGELFF
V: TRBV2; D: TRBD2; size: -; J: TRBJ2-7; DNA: TGTGCCAGCACCCGACTAGCGGGACGTTACGAGCAGTACTTC; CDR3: CASTRLAGRYEQYF
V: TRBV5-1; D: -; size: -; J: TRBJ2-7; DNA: TGCGCCAGCAGCTCGGCCGGTGCGGGCTACGAGCAGTACTTC; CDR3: CASSSAGAGYEQYF
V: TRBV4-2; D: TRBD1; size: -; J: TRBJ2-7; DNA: TGTGCCAGCAGCCCAACCGGGACAGGGGCCTACGAGCAGTACTTC; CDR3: CASSPTGTGAYEQYF
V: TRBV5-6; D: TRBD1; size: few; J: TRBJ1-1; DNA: TGTGCCAGCAGCTGGGGGGCAGGGGGAAACACTGAAGCTTTCTTT; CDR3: CASSWGAGGNTEAFF
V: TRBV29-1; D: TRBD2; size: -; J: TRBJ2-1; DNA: TGCAGCGTTTCTAGCGGGAGTGGGTTCTTC; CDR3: CSVSSGSGFF